These 9 T cell receptor beta chains came from one sample sequenced in a study of T cells expressing NK-cell markers. Reanalyzing the 5' RACE reads, TCRdb keeps one entry per CDR3 protein, without DNA. The sample's table shows under 500,000 distinct CDR3 sequences. Input material: blood T cells: a sorted CD56 or NKG2C T cell subset, CD4+ or CD8+ T cells, or bulk PBMC T cells (not recorded which). The receptors shown here come from a woman aged 18-69 years in good health.

The rearrangement uses TRBV11-2 and TRBJ2-3; as DNA is missing, the TRBD1 call by TCRdb cannot be tested. Germline CDR1 SGHAT, CDR2 FQNNGV. This CDR3 has 15 residues. The CDR3 here is CASSLRGGDTDTQYF.

This chain connects TRBV5-1 to TRBJ2-7; without DNA, the TCRdb call of TRBD2 cannot be checked. Germline assignment: CDR1 SGHRS and CDR2 YFSETQ. This CDR3 comprises 12 residues. The CDR3 loop is CASSSGAYEQYF.

This chain uses TRBV24-1 with TRBJ2-3. The CDR3 sequence is 12 residues long. CDR1 KGHDR and CDR2 SFDVKD come from the germline V gene. CDR3 region: CATSGSTDTQYF.

The chain couples TRBV18 to TRBJ2-7; TCRdb lists TRBD2, though no DNA is available to test this call. The CDR3 spans 17 residues. The germline V gene has CDR1 KGHSH and CDR2 LQKENI. The CDR3 sequence: CASSPPLSSGSSYEQYF. Looking up the rest from reference TRBV18 and TRBJ2-7 gives the full variable domain: NAGVMQNPRHLVRRRGQEARLRCSPMKGHSHVYWYRQLPEEGLKFMVYLQKENIIDESGMPKERFSAEFPKEGPSILRIQQVVRGDSAAYFCASSPPLSSGSSYEQYFGPGTRLTVT.

The rearrangement joins TRBV10-3 to TRBJ2-3. Germline assignment: CDR1 ENHRY and CDR2 SYGVKD. The CDR3 runs to 13 residues. The CDR3 spells CAISETSTDTQYF.

The J gene is TRBJ1-4, the V gene TRBV11-2. The CDR3 length is 15 residues. In germline, CDR1 is SGHAT, CDR2 FQNNGV. The CDR3 here is CASSSRILGIEKLFF.

CDR3 loop: CASSLAEQTYEQYF. J is TRBJ2-7 and V is TRBV7-9. Germline V gene sequence: CDR1 SEHNR, CDR2 FQNEAQ (reference sequence). The CDR3 spans 14 residues.

The chain carries TRBV6-1 and TRBJ2-5; checking the TCRdb D call of TRBD2 is not possible without DNA. Looked up from germline, CDR1 is MNHNS and CDR2 is SASEGT. This CDR3 spans 16 amino acids. The CDR3 sequence: CASSEREIMMRETQYF.

The chain joins TRBV20-1 to TRBJ2-6; TCRdb outputs TRBD1, but without DNA this stays unchecked. CDR3 length: 16 residues. The germline V gene has CDR1 DFQATT and CDR2 SNEGSKA (reference sequence). This chain's CDR3 is CSARTGQGGGANVLTF.